These 21 T cell receptor beta chains share one sample of origin, sequenced in a study of regulatory T cells in long-lasting Graves disease. To make TCR beta libraries, researchers used iRepertoire HTBI primers and Arm-PCR of CDR3 regions. MiXCR was run by TCRdb on the multiplex PCR reads, yielding one entry per CDR3 protein. Of about 290,000 distinct CDR3 sequences in the sample, 20% to 25% were seen once. Specified time point: persistent/refractory GD, antithyroid drugs over 5 years with positive TRAb. The authors made the TCR library using RNA they extracted from PBMCs. The specimen comprised peripheral blood mononuclear cells (PBMCs), sampled when the disease was refractory, from a patient treated with antithyroid drugs. The receptors come from a female donor with Graves disease.

This chain joins TRBV7-2 and TRBJ2-7; the D is unclear. Germline assignment: CDR1 SGHTA and CDR2 FQGNSA. V lost 1 base, J lost 1 base, and 11 bases lay in between. The CDR3 runs 15 residues. The CDR3 loop is CASSLGARVSYEQYF. The CDR3 nucleotides read TGTGCCAGCAGCTTAGGAGCGCGAGTTTCCTACGAGCAGTACTTC.

This clonotype has only a few counts. V is TRBV20-1 and J is TRBJ2-7; 10 bases are shared with TRBD2. The CDR3 length is 13 residues. Germline V gives CDR1 DFQATT, CDR2 SNEGSKA (reference sequence). The CDR3 DNA follows: TGCAGCGGAGCTAGCGGGAGCTCCTACGAGCAGTACTTC. It is translated as CSGASGSSYEQYF.

Ten or more counts support this clonotype. The chain couples TRBV3-1 to TRBJ2-4, with D perhaps matching TRBD2 (6 bases). The CDR3 is 14 residues long. V was cut by 1 base and J by 7 bases, with 11 bases left in between. Per germline, CDR1 LGHDT and CDR2 YNNKEL (reference sequence). CDR3 DNA: TGTGCCAGCAGCCAAGTCGGGAGAGGGAACATTCAGTACTTC. It encodes CASSQVGRGNIQYF.

The sample holds many counts of this clonotype. This chain links TRBV3-1 with TRBJ2-2, with TRBD2 matching over 10 bases. CDR1 is LGHDT, CDR2 YNNKEL, per germline (reference sequence). V lost 4 bases, J lost 7 bases, and 3 bases stayed unmatched. This CDR3 region has 14 residues. This chain's CDR3 is CASSRAGGFGELFF. The CDR3 DNA reads as TGTGCCAGCAGCCGAGCGGGAGGGTTCGGGGAGCTGTTTTTT. Based on the CDR3 plus reference TRBV3-1 and TRBJ2-2, the full variable domain is DTAVSQTPKYLVTQMGNDKSIKCEQNLGHDTMYWYKQDSKKFLKIMFSYNNKELIINETVPNRFSPKSPDKAHLNLHINSLELGDSAVYFCASSRAGGFGELFFGEGSRLTVL.

Points on this clonotype: A much larger clone lies a single base off, so this may be a read error. The chain combines TRBV7-9 with TRBJ2-7; no definite D call. CDR3 size: 12 residues. The germline gives CDR1 SEHNR, CDR2 FQNEAQ (reference sequence). Between the trimmed V and J ends, which lost 5 bases and 5 bases, there was a span of 10 bases. This CDR3 reads CASSLGPDEQYF. As DNA, the CDR3 is TGTGCCAGCAGCCTCGGCCCCGACGAGCAGTACTTC.

On this clonotype: The germline gene is not matched at one end of the junction; a read error may be the cause. The V and J genes are TRBV7-7 and TRBJ2-1; no clear D. Germline CDR1 SSHAT, CDR2 FNYEAQ (reference sequence). The CDR3 loop spans 13 amino acids. In DNA, the CDR3 is TGTGCTAGCAGCTTTACCCCGGACAATGAGCAGTTCTTC. It translates to CASSFTPDNEQFF.

This clonotype was detected ten times or more. The genes are TRBV7-3 and TRBJ1-2; no clear D gene. V was cut by 5 bases and J by 7 bases, with 14 bases left in between. Per germline, CDR1 SGHTA and CDR2 FQGTGA. This CDR3 is built from 13 residues. CDR3 in amino acids: CASSLSPGGGYTF. CDR3 nucleotide sequence: TGTGCCAGCAGCCTGTCGCCGGGTGGTGGCTACACCTTC.

About this clonotype itself: Just one base apart from a much larger clone, this may be a read error. This chain connects TRBV28 to TRBJ2-5, with 13 bases lining up with TRBD2. In germline, CDR1 is MDHEN, CDR2 SYDVKM. This CDR3 has 16 amino acids. The CDR3, as DNA: TGTGCCAGCCGGGGACTAGCGGGGACACTCCAAGAGGCCCAGTACTTC. Residues: CASRGLAGTLQEAQYF.

The V gene is TRBV7-2, the J gene TRBJ2-3; 10 nucleotides agree with TRBD2. The germline V gene encodes CDR1 SGHTA and CDR2 FQGNSA. Losses at the gene ends were 0 bases for V and 3 bases for J; bases not matched to a gene: 3. The CDR3 sequence is 16 residues long. The CDR3 loop is CASSLAPSGSTDTQYF. Written as DNA, the CDR3 is TGTGCCAGCAGCTTAGCCCCTAGCGGGAGTACAGATACGCAGTATTTT. Full variable domain (missing parts from reference TRBV7-2 and TRBJ2-3): GAGVSQSPSNKVTEKGKDVELRCDPISGHTALYWYRQSLGQGLEFLIYFQGNSAPDKSGLPSDRFSAERTGGSVSTLTIQRTQQEDSAVYLCASSLAPSGSTDTQYFGPGTRLTVL.

Many counts were recorded for this clonotype. This sequence joins TRBV28 and TRBJ1-2, with 10 bases fitting TRBD1. This CDR3 has 17 amino acids. V was clipped by 2 bases and J by 5 bases; unmatched bases: 11. Germline V gene lookup returns CDR1 MDHEN and CDR2 SYDVKM. This chain's CDR3 is CASSLGGGRDRGYGYTF. In DNA, the CDR3 is TGTGCCAGCAGTTTAGGTGGGGGCCGGGACAGGGGATATGGCTACACCTTC.

This clonotype has more than one count but fewer than ten. This CDR3 is CASSLATLFGDRAQETQYF. CDR3 in DNA: TGTGCCAGCAGCTTAGCCACACTCTTTGGGGACAGGGCCCAAGAGACCCAGTACTTC. The chain uses TRBV7-9 and TRBJ2-5, with 9 bases identical to TRBD1. The CDR3 consists of 19 residues. The trim removed 0 bases at V and 1 base at J, leaving 12 bases unmatched. Germline V gene data show CDR1 as SEHNR and CDR2 as FQNEAQ (reference sequence).

This clonotype turned up a few times. The genes are TRBV4-1 and TRBJ1-1; no reliable D call. V shed 4 bases and J shed 1 base, with 10 bases lying between them. This CDR3 has 14 residues. Germline V gene data show CDR1 as MGHRA and CDR2 as YSYEKL. The CDR3 reads CASSPRMGNTEAFF. Written as DNA, the CDR3 is TGCGCCAGCAGCCCTAGAATGGGGAACACTGAAGCTTTCTTT.

The count of this clonotype is one. The genes are TRBV7-2 and TRBJ1-5, with 8 bases fitting TRBD1. The CDR3 extends over 13 amino acids. Germline values: CDR1 SGHTA, CDR2 FQGNSA. J was trimmed by 12 bases and V by 5 bases; bases with no gene match: 9. For the CDR3, the DNA is TGTGCCAGCAGCGACCTCGGGACAGGAAACCAGCATTTT. Protein product: CASSDLGTGNQHF.

In this sample, this clonotype turned up many times. This chain uses TRBV28 with TRBJ1-5, with 7 bases identical to TRBD1. Germline trimming cut 1 base from V and 6 bases from J; bases unmatched to any gene: 3. CDR3 size: 14 residues. From germline, CDR1 is MDHEN and CDR2 SYDVKM. CDR3 loop: CASSLLGGGQPQHF. CDR3 DNA: TGTGCCAGCAGTTTATTAGGGGGCGGTCAGCCCCAGCATTTT. The whole variable domain, remainder taken from reference TRBV28 and TRBJ1-5, is DVKVTQSSRYLVKRTGEKVFLECVQDMDHENMFWYRQDPGLGLRLIYFSYDVKMKEKGDIPEGYSVSREKKERFSLILESASTNQTSMYLCASSLLGGGQPQHFGDGTRLSIL.

Points on this clonotype: A much larger clone is a single base away; this may be a read error. V and J are TRBV25-1 and TRBJ1-2; 9 bases are a match to TRBD1. This CDR3 contains 16 residues. CDR1 and CDR2 from the germline V gene are MGHDK and SYGVNS. The CDR3 nucleotides read TGTGCCAACAGTGACCCTAGCGGGACAGGGCCCTATGGCTACACCTTC. Its protein product is CANSDPSGTGPYGYTF.

This clonotype occurred many times. This chain uses TRBV20-1 with TRBJ2-5; D possibly uses TRBD1 or TRBD2 (5 bases each). The germline CDR1 and CDR2 sequences are DFQATT and SNEGSKA (reference sequence). CDR3 length: 13 amino acids. The V and J ends lost 5 bases and 1 base respectively, with 11 bases between them. The chain's CDR3 is CSAGTDSQETQYF. The CDR3 DNA follows: TGCAGTGCTGGGACCGACTCCCAAGAGACCCAGTACTTC.

This clonotype was detected only a few times. V gene TRBV13 combines with J gene TRBJ1-1, with a tentative D call TRBD1 (6 bases). Per the germline V gene, CDR1 is PRHDT and CDR2 is FYEKMQ (reference sequence). With 3 bases removed from V and 1 base from J, the gap between germline ends came to 18 bases. The length of the CDR3 is 17 residues. The CDR3 spells CASSFGGGSGPNTEAFF. CDR3 nucleotides: TGTGCCAGCAGCTTTGGAGGGGGTAGCGGCCCGAACACTGAAGCTTTCTTT.

This chain uses TRBV9 with TRBJ2-3, with D tentatively TRBD1 (6 bases). The CDR3 sequence is 13 residues long. CDR1 is SGDLS and CDR2 is YYNGEE in the germline V gene. V was trimmed by 3 bases and J by 5 bases, leaving 10 bases between them. CDR3 in amino acids: CASSGHREDTQYF. The CDR3 coding sequence is TGTGCCAGCAGCGGTCACAGGGAAGATACGCAGTATTTT.

This clonotype was seen a few times. V and J are TRBV29-1 and TRBJ2-5, with 10 bases fitting TRBD2. J gave up 3 bases and V 7 bases, and 5 bases lay outside the gene matches. Germline V CDR1 and CDR2: SQVTM, ANQGSEA. The CDR3 is 13 amino acids. The CDR3 loop is CSGWTSGEETQYF. The CDR3, as DNA: TGCAGCGGATGGACTAGCGGAGAAGAGACCCAGTACTTC. Complete variable domain (other parts from reference TRBV29-1 and TRBJ2-5): SAVISQKPSRDICQRGTSLTIQCQVDSQVTMMFWYRQQPGQSLTLIATANQGSEATYESGFVIDKFPISRPNLTFSTLTVSNMSPEDSSIYLCSGWTSGEETQYFGPGTRLLVL.

V gene TRBV10-3 combines with J gene TRBJ2-2, with a tentative D call TRBD1 (7 bases). The CDR3 runs to 17 residues. The germline CDR1 and CDR2 sequences are ENHRY and SYGVKD. Trimming left V 2 bases short and J 4 bases short, with 17 bases between. Here the CDR3 reads CAISEARGARSTGELFF. The CDR3 DNA reads TGTGCCATCAGTGAGGCCAGGGGGGCGAGGAGCACCGGGGAGCTGTTTTTT.

There are many counts of this clonotype. This chain links TRBV28 with TRBJ1-2; D unresolved. Germline lookup yields CDR1 MDHEN and CDR2 SYDVKM. Trimming left V 7 bases short and J 8 bases short, with 20 bases between. This CDR3 is 14 amino acids long. The CDR3 nucleotides are TGTGCCAGCACCGACCGGACGGTGCCCTTCGGCTACACCTTC. Translation gives CASTDRTVPFGYTF.